This T cell receptor beta chain emerged from a study of blood T cell repertoires in COVID-19. As for the study in general: Spain, Italy and the United States supplied samples that represented acute and convalescent COVID-19.

CDR3 length: 16 amino acids. CDR1 is LNHDA and CDR2 is SQIVND in the germline V gene (reference sequence). V shed 2 bases and J shed 3 bases, with 13 bases lying between them. Here immunoSEQ multiplex PCR was the method, and the copy in TCRdb shows in-frame clones only, minus some. The sample shows tens of thousands of clones, approximately 90% of them seen only once. The sequence was obtained from a man aged 55-75 years with acute or convalescent COVID-19. The rearrangement links TRBV19 to TRBJ2-2, with D tentatively TRBD1 (6 bases). What was sequenced was peripheral blood. Written as DNA, the CDR3 is TGTGCCAGTAGTATAAGGGCAGGGGCGGACACCGGGGAGCTGTTTTTT. It codes for CASSIRAGADTGELFF.